The 21 T cell receptor beta chains below were found in one sample sequenced in a study of cytomegalovirus exposure and HLA in healthy donors. PCR involved 60 Vbeta and 13 Jbeta primers. The assay was immunoSEQ multiplex PCR, and TCRdb's table has in-frame clones only and misses some. This sample's clone table lists approximately 58,000 clones. Source material: PBMCs. Receptors originate from a man younger than 35 in good health and CMV-seropositive.

The chain joins TRBV2 to TRBJ2-1, with 13 positions matching TRBD2. V gave up 5 bases and J gave up 7 bases; unmatched junction bases: 8. This CDR3 region has 16 residues. Germline CDR1 SNHLY, CDR2 FYNNEI. The CDR3 DNA reads as TGTGCCAGCAGTCCCCGGACTAGCGGGAGTAAAAATGAGCAGTTCTTC. Its protein is CASSPRTSGSKNEQFF.

The genes are TRBV6-1 and TRBJ2-1; tentatively, D is TRBD2 (6 bases). The V end was cut by 0 bases, the J end by 0 bases, with 6 bases between. Germline V gene data show CDR1 as MNHNS and CDR2 as SASEGT. The CDR3 totals 15 residues. CDR3: CASSEASGSYNEQFF. The CDR3 bases are TGTGCCAGCAGTGAAGCTAGCGGCTCCTACAATGAGCAGTTCTTC.

The V call is TRBV9, the J call TRBJ2-7, with 7 bases matching TRBD2. Germline lookup yields CDR1 SGDLS and CDR2 YYNGEE. The CDR3 loop spans 12 amino acids. The ends lost 7 bases at V and 6 bases at J; junction bases unmatched: 7. The CDR3 DNA reads TGTGCCAGCGGGGCGGGAGCTCGCGAGCAGTACTTC. Protein product: CASGAGAREQYF.

The rearrangement joins TRBV7-6 to TRBJ2-3; 8 positions match TRBD2. V was clipped by 4 bases and J by 8 bases; unmatched bases: 11. The CDR3 has 15 residues. CDR1 is SGHVS, CDR2 FNYEAQ, per germline. The CDR3 region has the DNA TGTGCCAGCAGCTCATCGGGAGGGTCCTCGGGTACGCAGTATTTT. Translation gives CASSSSGGSSGTQYF.

This chain links TRBV20-1 with TRBJ1-2, with D possibly TRBD1 on 6 matching bases. The CDR3 spans 11 residues. Deletions cut 0 bases from V and 12 bases from J, with 11 bases between. In germline, CDR1 is DFQATT, CDR2 SNEGSKA (reference sequence). The CDR3 region is CSARDPGADTF. The CDR3 region has the DNA TGCAGTGCTAGAGATCCAGGGGCAGACACCTTC.

The rearrangement links TRBV5-5 to TRBJ2-5; 7 positions match TRBD1. Germline trimming cut 4 bases from V and 2 bases from J; bases unmatched to any gene: 5. Germline-derived CDR1 and CDR2 are SGHKS and YYEKEE (reference sequence). This CDR3 is 14 amino acids long. Written as DNA, the CDR3 is TGTGCCAGCAGCCCGGGACAGCGTCAAGAGACCCAGTACTTC. This codes for CASSPGQRQETQYF.

The rearrangement joins TRBV6-5 to TRBJ1-2; 9 positions agree with TRBD1. The V gene's germline CDR1 is MNHEY and CDR2 SVGAGI. CDR3 length: 15 residues. Trimming cost V 4 bases and J 6 bases; bases outside gene matches: 9. The chain's CDR3 is CASSLTGGAGHGYTF. CDR3 DNA: TGTGCCAGCAGTTTAACAGGGGGCGCCGGGCATGGCTACACCTTC.

The V call is TRBV28, the J call TRBJ2-5; 7 positions agree with TRBD2. Germline V lookup: CDR1 MDHEN, CDR2 SYDVKM. This CDR3 has 20 residues. Trimming took 4 bases from V and 2 from J; bases not matched to a gene: 22. The CDR3 region is CASSSPPPPLGLADQETQYF. The CDR3 DNA is TGTGCCAGCAGTTCCCCCCCACCCCCCCTGGGCCTAGCGGATCAAGAGACCCAGTACTTC.

The rearrangement links TRBV5-5 to TRBJ2-5; maybe TRBD1 (6 bases). The J call may be in error: the DNA end matches TRBJ2-7 better. Germline loops: CDR1 SGHKS, CDR2 YYEKEE (reference sequence). The CDR3 loop spans 14 amino acids. In DNA form, the CDR3 reads TGTGCCAGCAGCTTGGGGACAGTGACCTACGAGCAGTACTTC. It yields the protein CASSLGTVTYEQYF.

The chain employs TRBV5-6 and TRBJ2-2; 12 bases are a match to TRBD1. The V and J ends lost 5 bases and 7 bases, in that order; junction bases with no gene match: 12. CDR1 SGHDT and CDR2 YYEEEE come from the germline V gene. This CDR3 is 17 amino acids long. The CDR3 sequence: CASRASGTGGIGGELFF. As DNA, the CDR3 is TGTGCCAGCAGGGCCTCCGGGACAGGGGGCATAGGCGGGGAGCTGTTTTTT. Complete variable domain (other parts from reference TRBV5-6 and TRBJ2-2): DAGVTQSPTHLIKTRGQQVTLRCSPKSGHDTVSWYQQALGQGPQFIFQYYEEEERQRGNFPDRFSGHQFPNYSSELNVNALLLGDSALYLCASRASGTGGIGGELFFGEGSRLTVL.

The J gene is TRBJ2-3, the V gene TRBV7-9; 9 bases match TRBD1. The CDR3 has 15 amino acids. V was pared by 5 bases and J by 3 bases, with 6 bases of the junction left unmatched. Germline assignment: CDR1 SEHNR and CDR2 FQNEAQ (reference sequence). The CDR3, as DNA: TGTGCCAGCAGCCTGGGGACAGGGAGGACAGATACGCAGTATTTT. Residues: CASSLGTGRTDTQYF.

The rearrangement links TRBV9 to TRBJ1-3, with a weak D call TRBD1 (5 bases). Germline lookup yields CDR1 SGDLS and CDR2 YYNGEE. The CDR3 runs 18 residues. Trimming cost V 4 bases and J 0 bases, with 20 bases left between them. The CDR3 loop is CASSLTGGVQGSGNTIYF. The CDR3 DNA reads TGTGCCAGCAGCCTCACCGGGGGGGTTCAGGGCTCTGGAAACACCATATATTTT.

The V gene is TRBV5-4, the J gene TRBJ1-1; D perhaps matches TRBD1 (6 bases). From germline, CDR1 is SGHNT and CDR2 YYREEE (reference sequence). The CDR3 totals 15 residues. With 0 bases removed from V and 2 bases from J, the gap between germline ends came to 11 bases. DNA of the CDR3: TGTGCCAGCAGCTTGGGGACAGTTTTAAACACTGAAGCTTTCTTT. Translation gives CASSLGTVLNTEAFF.

The chain carries TRBV5-4 and TRBJ2-3, with TRBD2 matching 8 bases. The CDR3 is 16 amino acids. CDR1 and CDR2 from the germline V gene are SGHNT and YYREEE (reference sequence). With 2 bases clipped from V and 1 base from J, the junction kept 6 bases outside the gene matches. For the CDR3, the DNA is TGTGCCAGCAGCTTAAGGGTAGCGGGGCGCACAGATACGCAGTATTTT. It codes for CASSLRVAGRTDTQYF.

V usage is TRBV7-9 and J usage is TRBJ1-2; 8 bases align to TRBD1. The V and J ends lost 1 base and 7 bases, in that order; junction bases with no gene match: 2. The CDR3 has 13 amino acids. In germline, CDR1 is SEHNR, CDR2 FQNEAQ (reference sequence). CDR3 residues: CASSLGGTGGYTF. CDR3 DNA sequence: TGTGCCAGCAGCTTAGGTGGGACAGGTGGCTACACCTTC. Filled out from reference TRBV7-9 and TRBJ1-2, the complete variable domain reads DTGVSQNPRHKITKRGQNVTFRCDPISEHNRLYWYRQTLGQGPEFLTYFQNEAQLEKSRLLSDRFSAERPKGSFSTLEIQRTEQGDSAMYLCASSLGGTGGYTFGSGTRLTVV.

The V call is TRBV30, the J call TRBJ2-7; 8 bases align to TRBD2. V trimming: 4 bases; J trimming: 0 bases; junction bases outside the gene matches: 8. The CDR3 has 15 amino acids. Germline values: CDR1 GTSNPN, CDR2 SVGIG (reference sequence). As DNA, the CDR3 is TGTGCCTGGACCAGAGAAGCGGGGGCCTCCTACGAGCAGTACTTC. It encodes CAWTREAGASYEQYF.

This sequence joins TRBV28 and TRBJ2-7; TRBD2 aligns across 8 bases. V shed 7 bases, J shed 2 bases, and the junction held 7 bases outside the gene matches. CDR1 is MDHEN, CDR2 SYDVKM, per germline. CDR3 length equals 14 residues. CDR3 region: CASIRGGSPYEQYF. In DNA, the CDR3 is TGTGCCAGCATCCGGGGGGGTTCGCCCTACGAGCAGTACTTC.

V is TRBV27 and J is TRBJ2-7; D possibly corresponds to TRBD1 (7 bases). Looked up from germline, CDR1 is MNHEY and CDR2 is SMNVEV (reference sequence). V was shortened by 2 bases and J by 5 bases, with 10 bases between the two germline ends. The CDR3 has 13 residues. CDR3 coding DNA: TGTGCCAGCAGTTTACAGGGGGGCGACGAGCAGTACTTC. It translates to CASSLQGGDEQYF.

The chain employs TRBV11-2 and TRBJ2-7; D perhaps matches TRBD2 (5 bases). The V gene's germline CDR1 is SGHAT and CDR2 FQNNGV. V gave up 4 bases and J gave up 5 bases, with 12 bases separating them. The CDR3 runs to 13 residues. CDR3 in DNA: TGTGCCAGCAGCTCGTGGACTCTGCACGAGCAGTACTTC. The encoded protein is CASSSWTLHEQYF.

The rearrangement uses TRBV29-1 and TRBJ2-5, with a possible D match to TRBD1 (5 bases). The DNA end is more similar to TRBJ2-7, so the J call may be wrong. Germline V gene lookup returns CDR1 SQVTM and CDR2 ANQGSEA. The CDR3 extends over 11 amino acids. In DNA form, the CDR3 reads TGCAGCGGACAGAACTCCTACGAGCAGTACTTC. It encodes CSGQNSYEQYF.

The CDR3 region is CASSPGGFPGEQYF. The CDR3 bases are TGTGCCAGTAGTCCGGGTGGGTTCCCGGGCGAGCAGTACTTC. V usage is TRBV19 and J usage is TRBJ2-7; no firm D call. Trimming left V 5 bases short and J 6 bases short, with 17 bases between. This CDR3 has 14 residues. Germline lookup yields CDR1 LNHDA and CDR2 SQIVND (reference sequence).